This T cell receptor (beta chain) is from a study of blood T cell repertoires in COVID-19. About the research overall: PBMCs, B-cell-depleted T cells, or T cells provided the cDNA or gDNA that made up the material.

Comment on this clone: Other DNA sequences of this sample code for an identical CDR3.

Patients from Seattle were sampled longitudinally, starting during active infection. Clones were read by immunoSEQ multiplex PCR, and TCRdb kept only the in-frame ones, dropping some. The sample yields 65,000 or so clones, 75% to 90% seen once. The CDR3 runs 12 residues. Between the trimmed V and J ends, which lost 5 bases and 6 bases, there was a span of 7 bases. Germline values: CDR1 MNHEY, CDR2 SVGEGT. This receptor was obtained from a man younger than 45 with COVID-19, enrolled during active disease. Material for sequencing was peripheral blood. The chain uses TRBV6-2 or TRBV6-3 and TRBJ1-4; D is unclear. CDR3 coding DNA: TGTGCCAGCAGTCCGGCGGATGAAAAACTGTTTTTT. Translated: CASSPADEKLFF.